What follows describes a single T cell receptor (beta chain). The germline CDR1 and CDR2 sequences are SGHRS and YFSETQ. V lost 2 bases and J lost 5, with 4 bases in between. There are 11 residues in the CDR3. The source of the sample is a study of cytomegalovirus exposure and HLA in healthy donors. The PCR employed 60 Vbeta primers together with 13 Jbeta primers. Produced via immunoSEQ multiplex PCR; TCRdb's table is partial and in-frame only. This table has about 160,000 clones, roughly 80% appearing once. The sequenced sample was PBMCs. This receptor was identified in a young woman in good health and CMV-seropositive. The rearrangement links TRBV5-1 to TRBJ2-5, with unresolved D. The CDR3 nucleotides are TGCGCCAGCAGCTTCCGGGAGACCCAGTACTTC. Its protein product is CASSFRETQYF.